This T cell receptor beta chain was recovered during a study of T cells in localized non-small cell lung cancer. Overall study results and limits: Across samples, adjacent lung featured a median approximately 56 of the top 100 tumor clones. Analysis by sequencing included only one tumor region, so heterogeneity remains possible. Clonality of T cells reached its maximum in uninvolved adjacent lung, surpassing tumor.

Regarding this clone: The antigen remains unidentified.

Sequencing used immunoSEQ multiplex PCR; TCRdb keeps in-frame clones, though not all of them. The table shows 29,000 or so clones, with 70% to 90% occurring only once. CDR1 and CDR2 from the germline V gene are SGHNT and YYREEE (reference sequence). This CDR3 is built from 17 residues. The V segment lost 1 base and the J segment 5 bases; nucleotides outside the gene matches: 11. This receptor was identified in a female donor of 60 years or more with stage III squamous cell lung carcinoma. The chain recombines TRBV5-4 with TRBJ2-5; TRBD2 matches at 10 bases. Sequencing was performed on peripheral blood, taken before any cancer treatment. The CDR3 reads CASSLRASGSQRETQYF. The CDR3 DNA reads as TGTGCCAGCAGCTTGAGGGCTAGCGGGAGCCAACGGGAGACCCAGTACTTC.